What follows describes a single T cell receptor (beta chain). The data derive from a study of shared clonotypes between healthy human individuals. The CDR3 has 13 amino acids. Germline V gene data show CDR1 as SGHKS and CDR2 as YYEKEE (reference sequence). V was clipped by 5 bases and J by 0 bases, with 8 bases between them. Replicate PCRs from sorted subsets contained 200 ng DNA, which is 29,000 or so T cell genomes. Profiled with immunoSEQ multiplex PCR; TCRdb holds only in-frame clones, not every one. The sample contains 1,500,000 or so clones, approximately 98.5% of which appear only once. The source material was naive CD4+ T cells sorted from blood. Subset noted: CD45RA+ positively selected. The receptor's source is a man aged 30 to 45 in good health. V and J are TRBV5-5 and TRBJ1-2; no reliable D call. This CDR3 reads CASSLGSNYGYTF. The CDR3 DNA reads as TGTGCCAGCAGTCTCGGTTCTAACTATGGCTACACCTTC.